This T cell receptor (beta chain) was documented in a study of PD-1 blockade in classical Hodgkin lymphoma. Study details: A 3 mg/kg intravenous dose of nivolumab was received by patients every 2 weeks. Study observations and caveats: Before treatment, TCR diversity in newly diagnosed patients was reportedly lower than in healthy donors. The drivers behind the repertoire differences, possibly disease activity or prior therapy, remain undefined. Complete responders matched newly diagnosed patients in baseline diversity.

Concerning this clone: Its antigen is not known.

Sequencing was performed with immunoSEQ multiplex PCR; in TCRdb, only in-frame clones are kept and a portion is missing. This repertoire shows about 97,000 clones, over 70% found once; its top ten account for approximately 12%. The CDR3 covers 15 residues. Germline V gives CDR1 MGHRA, CDR2 YSYEKL. Between the trimmed V and J ends, which lost 2 bases and 2 bases, there was a span of 12 bases. The patients all showed relapse after autologous stem cell transplantation, while their brentuximab vedotin exposure varied. The chain links TRBV4-1 to TRBJ1-2, with TRBD1 as a possible D gene (6 bases). This receptor was obtained from a human donor with classical Hodgkin lymphoma. This specimen was peripheral blood mononuclear cells (PBMCs), taken at baseline. CDR3 nucleotide sequence: TGCGCCAGCAGCCAAACCGGGACACTAAACTATGGCTACACCTTC. Translation gives CASSQTGTLNYGYTF.